This T cell receptor beta chain was observed in a study of cytomegalovirus exposure and HLA in healthy donors. PCR involved 60 Vbeta and 13 Jbeta primers. The protocol was immunoSEQ multiplex PCR, while the TCRdb copy is restricted to in-frame clones and leaves out a portion. The sample's table shows roughly 190,000 clones. As regards this clone: Its antigen is not identified.

Donors sampled were nominally healthy, though unrecorded immune exposures were likely. The CDR3 is 13 amino acids. The germline CDR1 and CDR2 sequences are SEHNR and FQNEAQ (reference sequence). After removal of 7 bases from V and 7 bases from J, the junction contained 9 bases not matched to a gene. Study-wide findings and caveats: What a later analysis reportedly showed was that an Asian-associated ancestry cluster had fewer N-insertions than the 666-donor mean. Common viral pathogens (according to a later analysis) appeared linked to several of the most significant clusters. A later analysis revealed that TCR association rates differed between HLA loci, peaking at DRB1 and bottoming out at HLA-C.

Sequencing was done on a sample of PBMCs. This TCR was sampled from a woman between 18 and 30 years old in good health and CMV-seropositive. This sequence joins TRBV7-9 and TRBJ1-1, with 7 bases identical to TRBD1. CDR3 coding DNA: TGTGCCAGCACCATCCAGGCAGGGGGTGAAGCTTTCTTT. Translation gives CASTIQAGGEAFF. The variable domain in full, with the rest retrieved from reference TRBV7-9 and TRBJ1-1, is DTGVSQNPRHKITKRGQNVTFRCDPISEHNRLYWYRQTLGQGPEFLTYFQNEAQLEKSRLLSDRFSAERPKGSFSTLEIQRTEQGDSAMYLCASTIQAGGEAFFGQGTRLTVV.